Each of the 7 T cell receptor beta chains below was sequenced from the same sample in a study of T cells in women clearing cervical HPV infection. The protocol was immunoSEQ multiplex PCR, while the TCRdb copy is restricted to in-frame clones and leaves out a portion. Its table records 40,000 to 45,000 clones. The sample consisted of blood buffy coat. The receptors come from a woman aged 18 to 75 with a cervical HPV16 infection that either progressed to CIN3+ or cleared (not recorded which).

CDR3 sequence: CSASLDTDTQYF. The DNA read from the CDR3 is TGCAGCGCGTCACTCGACACAGATACG. The chain combines TRBV29-1 with TRBJ2-3; D is ambiguous. Sequencing ends 3 residues short of the CDR3 end; the germline J gene provides the rest. The CDR3 has 12 amino acids. Trimming stripped 7 bases from V and 2 bases from J, with 10 bases between. Germline CDR1 SQVTM, CDR2 ANQGSEA.

Note on this clone: With the read ending 3 residues before the CDR3 end, the germline J gene is used to fill in that end. The chain carries TRBV20-1 and TRBJ2-7; D is ambiguous. The CDR3 contains 11 residues. V was trimmed by 5 bases and J by 2 bases, leaving 7 bases between them. Germline CDR1 DFQATT, CDR2 SNEGSKA (reference sequence). Incomplete CDR3 DNA: TGCAGTGCTGTAAAGGCCTACGAG. This encodes CSAVKAYE. The complete CDR3 protein is CSAVKAYEQYF.

About this clone: The read comes to an end 3 residues before the CDR3 does, leaving the germline J gene to fill in the end. V and J are TRBV7-9 and TRBJ1-4, with 8 bases identical to TRBD1. Germline values: CDR1 SEHNR, CDR2 FQNEAQ (reference sequence). The CDR3 contains 14 residues. V gave up 3 bases and J gave up 8 bases; unmatched junction bases: 5. The DNA read from the CDR3 is TGTGCCAGCAGCTTCGGGACAGGCCTCGAAAAA. Its protein product is CASSFGTGLEK. In full, the CDR3 reads CASSFGTGLEKLFF.

On this clone: The CDR3 end lies 3 residues beyond the end of the read and is filled in from the germline J gene. V gene TRBV19 combines with J gene TRBJ2-5, with D hard to call. Trimming pared 6 bases from V and 3 bases from J, leaving 17 bases between. Per germline, CDR1 LNHDA and CDR2 SQIVND (reference sequence). This CDR3 region has 15 residues. The CDR3 DNA, read in part, is TGTGCCAGTAGACAAGGGCGTTTTAGTAAAGAGACC. It is translated as CASRQGRFSKET. The full CDR3 protein is CASRQGRFSKETQYF.

As concerns this clone: The sequence runs out 3 residues before the end of the CDR3; the remainder is reconstructed from the germline J gene. The chain links TRBV7-7 to TRBJ2-2, with TRBD2 matching over 8 bases. The germline CDR1 and CDR2 sequences are SSHAT and FNYEAQ (reference sequence). This CDR3 region has 13 residues. V was pared by 8 bases and J by 5 bases, with 4 bases of the junction left unmatched. CDR3 DNA, as far as it was read: TGTGCCAGCGGACTAGCTAGGACCGGGGAG. Its translation is CASGLARTGE. The full CDR3 is CASGLARTGELFF.

Details on this clone: Sequencing ends 3 residues short of the CDR3 end; the germline J gene provides the rest. The chain links TRBV20-1 to TRBJ2-1; 7 positions agree with TRBD2. This CDR3 is built from 16 residues. V lost 0 bases, J lost 7 bases, and 12 bases stayed unmatched. CDR1 DFQATT and CDR2 SNEGSKA come from the germline V gene (reference sequence). CDR3 sequence reads: CSARDPGGLGRNEQFF. The sequenced part of the CDR3 DNA is TGCAGTGCTAGAGATCCGGGGGGTCTCGGGAGGAATGAG.

Concerning this clone: The sequenced fragment ends 3 residues before the CDR3 boundary, so the rest is inferred from the germline J gene. V usage is TRBV5-1 and J usage is TRBJ2-1, with 8 bases lining up with TRBD1. The V gene's germline CDR1 is SGHRS and CDR2 YFSETQ. This CDR3 region has 14 residues. J lost 4 bases, V lost 2 bases, and 2 bases had no gene match. The CDR3 loop is CASSFRDRYNEQFF. Partial CDR3 DNA: TGCGCCAGCAGCTTCCGGGACAGGTACAATGAG.